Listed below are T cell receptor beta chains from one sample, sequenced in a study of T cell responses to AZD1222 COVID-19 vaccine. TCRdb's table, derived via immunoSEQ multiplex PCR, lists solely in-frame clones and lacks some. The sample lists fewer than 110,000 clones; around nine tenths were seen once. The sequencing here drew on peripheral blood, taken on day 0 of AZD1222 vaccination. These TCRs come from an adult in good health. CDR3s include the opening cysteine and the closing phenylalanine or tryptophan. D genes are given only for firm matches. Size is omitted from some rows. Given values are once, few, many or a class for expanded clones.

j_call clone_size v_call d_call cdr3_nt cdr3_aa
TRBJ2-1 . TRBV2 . TGTGCCAGCAGTGTCTCGGGACACCCCTACAATGAGCAGTTCTTC CASSVSGHPYNEQFF
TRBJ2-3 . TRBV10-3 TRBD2 TGTGCCATCAGTGAGTCGACGCTAGCGGGGGGCCCTTTTGGCACAGATACGCAGTATTTT CAISESTLAGGPFGTDTQYF
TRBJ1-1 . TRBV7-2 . TGTGCCAGCAGCCGTGGTCCAGAGGCTGAAGCTTTCTTT CASSRGPEAEAFF
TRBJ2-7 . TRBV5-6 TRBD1 TGTGCCAGCAGCCCGGACAGGCCGGGCTACGAGCAGTACTTC CASSPDRPGYEQYF
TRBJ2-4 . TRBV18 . TGTGCCAGCTCACCACTCCAGACAGAGCTAGCCAAAAACATTCAGTACTTC CASSPLQTELAKNIQYF
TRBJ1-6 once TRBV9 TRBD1 TGTGCCAGCAGCGTTGGACAGGGGAATTCACCCCTCCACTTT CASSVGQGNSPLHF
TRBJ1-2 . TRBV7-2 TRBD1 TGTGCCAGCAGCTTAGGGACAGGGGGAGAAGGTGGCTACACCTTC CASSLGTGGEGGYTF
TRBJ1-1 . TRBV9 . TGTGCCAGCAGCGTAGTGTCCGGGGTGAACACTGAAGCTTTCTTT CASSVVSGVNTEAFF
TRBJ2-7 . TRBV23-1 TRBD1 TGCGCCAGCAGTCTGGACAGGGGAGAACACGAGCAGTACTTC CASSLDRGEHEQYF
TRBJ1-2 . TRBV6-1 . TGTGCCAGCAGTGAGACAGACCGAGGCGGCTACACCTTC CASSETDRGGYTF